The 17 T cell receptor beta chains below come from one sample, sequenced in a study of blood T cell repertoires in COVID-19 (dated by TCRdb to 2019 to 2021). To prepare the library, the immunoSEQ multiplex PCR assay was applied. TCRdb retrieved this table from immuneACCESS and kept in-frame rearrangements only. Not all clones are present; in checked studies, unresolved V genes account for under half, and no reason is known for the remainder. The sample records some 33,000 clones, about nine tenths of which are singletons. The top ten hold over 20% of the sample. The sample taken for sequencing was peripheral blood. Every receptor here comes from a man between 60 and 75 years old with acute or convalescent COVID-19.

The chain recombines TRBV7-2 with TRBJ1-2, with TRBD1 matching over 7 bases. This CDR3 is 13 amino acids long. The germline V gene has CDR1 SGHTA and CDR2 FQGNSA. V lost 5 bases, J lost 4 bases, and 4 bases stayed unmatched. The CDR3 nucleotides read TGTGCCAGCAGCCAGGGACAGATCTATGGCTACACCTTC. Translation: CASSQGQIYGYTF.

The table lists this clone with a count of one. The rearrangement uses TRBV19 and TRBJ2-5, with 9 bases matching TRBD2. Per germline, CDR1 LNHDA and CDR2 SQIVND (reference sequence). There are 15 residues in the CDR3. V dropped 7 bases and J dropped 1; count of bases not matched to a gene: 7. This CDR3 is CASKASGTGQETQYF. DNA of the CDR3: TGTGCCAGTAAGGCTAGCGGGACCGGCCAAGAGACCCAGTACTTC. The entire variable domain, with the rest obtained from reference TRBV19 and TRBJ2-5, is as follows: DGGITQSPKYLFRKEGQNVTLSCEQNLNHDAMYWYRQDPGQGLRLIYYSQIVNDFQKGDIAEGYSVSREKKESFPLTVTSAQKNPTAFYLCASKASGTGQETQYFGPGTRLLVL.

This chain connects TRBV28 to TRBJ2-7; 9 bases align to TRBD1. V was pared by 2 bases and J by 0 bases, with 5 bases of the junction left unmatched. CDR3 length equals 16 residues. Germline-derived CDR1 and CDR2 are MDHEN and SYDVKM. The CDR3 region is CASSLGTGPSSYEQYF. CDR3 nucleotide sequence: TGTGCCAGCAGTTTAGGGACAGGGCCGAGCTCCTACGAGCAGTACTTC.

The CDR3 DNA is TGTGCCAGCAGTTTTTCCTCCTTACAGGGGACTGAAGCTTTCTTT. Its translation is CASSFSSLQGTEAFF. V is TRBV6-5 and J is TRBJ1-1; 7 nucleotides match TRBD1. The CDR3 sequence is 15 residues long. Trimming took 4 bases from V and 5 from J; bases not matched to a gene: 10. CDR1 and CDR2 (germline): MNHEY, SVGAGI.

CDR3 sequence reads: CATRGLAGYEQYF. The CDR3 nucleotides are TGTGCCACCAGAGGGCTAGCGGGGTACGAGCAGTACTTC. This chain uses TRBV27 with TRBJ2-7; 9 bases fit TRBD2. This CDR3 comprises 13 residues. Losses at the gene ends were 10 bases for V and 4 bases for J; bases not matched to a gene: 8. CDR1 and CDR2 (germline): MNHEY, SMNVEV (reference sequence).

The chain couples TRBV27 to TRBJ1-1; no clear D. The CDR3 runs to 14 residues. Per the germline V gene, CDR1 is MNHEY and CDR2 is SMNVEV (reference sequence). Trimming pared 8 bases from V and 0 bases from J, leaving 13 bases between. CDR3 DNA: TGTGCCAGCGGTCAGAGCAGGTTGAACACTGAAGCTTTCTTT. This codes for CASGQSRLNTEAFF.

The chain joins TRBV12-3 or TRBV12-4 to TRBJ2-2; no definite D call. The CDR3 extends over 13 amino acids. V lost 10 bases and J 1 base, leaving 10 bases between the germline ends. The CDR3 DNA follows: TGTGCCACTCGCCTAGGGAACACCGGGGAGCTGTTTTTT. Translated: CATRLGNTGELFF.

The chain is built from TRBV4-1 and TRBJ2-7; TRBD1 is a possible D gene (6 bases). V gave up 1 base and J gave up 5 bases, with 15 bases separating them. This CDR3 comprises 15 residues. Germline CDR1 reads MGHRA; CDR2 reads YSYEKL. The CDR3 loop is CASSQATGPINEQYF. DNA of the CDR3: TGCGCCAGCAGCCAAGCCACAGGGCCGATCAACGAGCAGTACTTC.

Here the CDR3 DNA reads TGCAGCGTTGAGTGGAGTCGGAGGGCTTTCTTT. The encoded protein is CSVEWSRRAFF. The genes are TRBV29-1 and TRBJ1-1; D is undetermined. CDR1 and CDR2 from the germline V gene are SQVTM and ANQGSEA. The CDR3 runs 11 residues. Trimming removed 3 bases from V and 11 bases from J, with 13 bases in between.

This rearrangement joins TRBV6-6 to TRBJ2-3; D is perhaps TRBD1 (5 bases). Germline loops: CDR1 MNHNY, CDR2 SVGAGI (reference sequence). The CDR3 totals 16 residues. V lost 6 bases to trimming and J lost 5 bases, with 21 bases between them. CDR3 residues: CASSYLGPGSGDTQYF. CDR3 coding DNA: TGTGCCAGCAGCTACCTCGGGCCAGGGTCAGGAGATACGCAGTATTTT.

This clone was observed a few times. The V call is TRBV4-1, the J call TRBJ1-5; 9 bases fit TRBD1. The CDR3 extends over 16 amino acids. Germline CDR1 MGHRA, CDR2 YSYEKL. Unmatched junction bases numbered 7, after V lost 4 bases and J lost 3 bases. CDR3 in amino acids: CASSRPDRGDNQPQHF. The CDR3 DNA sequence: TGCGCCAGCAGCCGCCCGGACAGGGGTGACAATCAGCCCCAGCATTTT.

This clone was found a few times. This chain uses TRBV10-3 with TRBJ2-1; 13 nucleotides align to TRBD2. CDR1 ENHRY and CDR2 SYGVKD come from the germline V gene. The CDR3 is 17 amino acids. Trimming at V came to 2 bases and at J to 4 bases, leaving 5 bases not matched to a gene. Here the CDR3 reads CAISETSGRAAYNEQFF. CDR3 DNA: TGTGCCATCAGTGAGACTAGCGGGAGGGCTGCTTACAATGAGCAGTTCTTC.

The chain couples TRBV7-2 to TRBJ2-2, with 12 positions matching TRBD2. The CDR3 spans 15 residues. The V gene end was trimmed by 8 bases and the J gene end by 7 bases; junction bases not matched to a gene: 8. Germline V gene sequence: CDR1 SGHTA, CDR2 FQGNSA. The CDR3 DNA reads TGTGCCAGCCGATCTAGCGGGAGGGCCTTCGGGGAGCTGTTTTTT. This encodes CASRSSGRAFGELFF.

The chain is built from TRBV2 and TRBJ2-7; 11 nucleotides line up with TRBD1. CDR1 is SNHLY, CDR2 FYNNEI, per germline. This CDR3 has 15 residues. The V segment lost 6 bases and the J segment 5 bases; nucleotides outside the gene matches: 9. The CDR3 nucleotides are TGTGCCAGCAGACAAACCGGGACAGGGGGGGACGAGCAGTACTTC. Translated, it gives CASRQTGTGGDEQYF.

CDR3 in DNA: TGTGCCAGCAGTTCAGGGGGGAACAATCAGCCCCAGCATTTT. It translates to CASSSGGNNQPQHF. The gene calls are TRBV28 and TRBJ1-5; 7 bases fit TRBD1. Losses at the gene ends were 4 bases for V and 3 bases for J; bases not matched to a gene: 3. Germline assignment: CDR1 MDHEN and CDR2 SYDVKM. This CDR3 contains 14 residues.

V usage is TRBV11-3 and J usage is TRBJ1-1; weak D call: TRBD1 (6 bases). The CDR3 has 15 amino acids. Germline V gene lookup returns CDR1 SGHNT and CDR2 YENEEA. The V gene lost 0 bases and the J gene lost 1 base, with 9 bases spanning the gap. The CDR3 sequence: CASSLEGGRNTEAFF. The CDR3 bases are TGTGCCAGCAGCTTAGAGGGGGGGCGGAACACTGAAGCTTTCTTT.

This chain joins TRBV19 and TRBJ2-7, with 8 bases aligning to TRBD2. This CDR3 is 16 amino acids long. Germline values: CDR1 LNHDA, CDR2 SQIVND (reference sequence). V was pared by 0 bases and J by 7 bases, with 11 bases of the junction left unmatched. DNA of the CDR3: TGTGCCAGTAGTATAGAACTAGCGGTACCAATGTGGGAGCAGTACTTC. This sequence encodes CASSIELAVPMWEQYF.